Following are 27 T cell receptor beta chains from one sample sequenced in a study of T cell repertoires in cytomegalovirus infection. TCRdb reprocessed the reads via MiXCR and lists one record per CDR3 protein. The sample has more than 150,000 distinct CDR3 sequences; around 20% are singletons. The sample was PBMCs. These receptors all stem from a human donor in good health (CMV status not recorded). Some clones in this sample may be carry-over from other donors' samples.

CDR3 amino acids: CASSIPWVEAGRWRIQYF. CDR3 DNA sequence: TGTGCCAGTAGTATACCCTGGGTGGAAGCGGGAAGGTGGAGGATTCAGTACTTC. The gene calls are TRBV19 and TRBJ2-4; 7 nucleotides line up with TRBD2. This CDR3 comprises 18 residues. Germline lookup yields CDR1 LNHDA and CDR2 SQIVND (reference sequence). The V and J ends lost 2 bases and 10 bases, in that order; junction bases with no gene match: 20.

V gene TRBV5-1 combines with J gene TRBJ2-5, with D tentatively TRBD2 (5 bases). CDR3 length: 16 residues. CDR1 SGHRS and CDR2 YFSETQ come from the germline V gene. V was pared by 4 bases and J by 5 bases, with 21 bases between. The CDR3 DNA sequence: TGCGCCAGCAGCCAGATCGGAGGTAGCCTGGGGGAGACCCAGTACTTC. Translating it yields CASSQIGGSLGETQYF.

This clonotype has ten or more counts. V gene TRBV7-2 combines with J gene TRBJ2-5, with 9 bases matching TRBD1. V was pared by 5 bases and J by 5 bases, with 9 bases of the junction left unmatched. Germline CDR1 SGHTA, CDR2 FQGNSA. The CDR3 is 15 amino acids. CDR3 in DNA: TGTGCCAGCAGCCCCCGGGCCGGACAGGGGGAGACCCAGTACTTC. Translated: CASSPRAGQGETQYF. Drawing the rest from reference TRBV7-2 and TRBJ2-5, the complete variable domain is GAGVSQSPSNKVTEKGKDVELRCDPISGHTALYWYRQSLGQGLEFLIYFQGNSAPDKSGLPSDRFSAERTGGSVSTLTIQRTQQEDSAVYLCASSPRAGQGETQYFGPGTRLLVL.

The chain carries TRBV11-3 and TRBJ2-1, with D perhaps matching TRBD2 (5 bases). Germline V CDR1 and CDR2: SGHNT, YENEEA. Trimming took 4 bases from V and 6 from J, leaving 7 bases between them. CDR3 length: 12 amino acids. The CDR3 coding sequence is TGTGCCAGCAGCTACCGGGGCAATGAGCAGTTCTTC. Encoded protein: CASSYRGNEQFF.

In its sample, this clonotype was seen a few times. The chain employs TRBV7-8 and TRBJ2-2, with TRBD2 as a possible D gene (6 bases). The CDR3 runs to 14 residues. The germline CDR1 and CDR2 sequences are SGHVS and FQNEAQ. The germline V and J ends were trimmed by 8 bases and 2 bases, with 12 bases remaining between them. CDR3 coding DNA: TGTGCCAGCTTAGGGAGGACTAACACCGGGGAGCTGTTTTTT. Protein product: CASLGRTNTGELFF.

The chain has TRBV11-2 and TRBJ1-4, with D perhaps TRBD1 (5 bases). The V and J ends lost 5 bases and 8 bases respectively, with 21 bases between them. Germline assignment: CDR1 SGHAT and CDR2 FQNNGV. This CDR3 region has 16 residues. The CDR3 sequence: CASSPRGGPLFEKLFF. The CDR3 DNA is TGTGCCAGCAGCCCGAGGGGTGGCCCCCTATTCGAAAAACTGTTTTTT.

This clonotype was seen many times. The V and J genes are TRBV7-2 and TRBJ1-2, with D perhaps matching TRBD1 (6 bases). Germline V CDR1 and CDR2: SGHTA, FQGNSA. V lost 3 bases and J lost 7, with 18 bases in between. CDR3 size: 15 residues. The CDR3 reads CASSFAYEGVGGYTF. The CDR3 coding sequence is TGTGCCAGCAGCTTTGCTTACGAGGGGGTTGGTGGCTACACCTTC.

This clonotype was observed at least ten times. The genes are TRBV29-1 and TRBJ1-2; TRBD1 matches at 10 bases. This CDR3 has 15 amino acids. Germline V gene sequence: CDR1 SQVTM, CDR2 ANQGSEA. J lost 1 base, V lost 6 bases, and 8 bases had no gene match. The CDR3 DNA reads TGCAGCGTAACCGGGGGGACAGGGGATAACTATGGCTACACCTTC. Translating it yields CSVTGGTGDNYGYTF.

This chain connects TRBV19 to TRBJ2-1; 12 positions match TRBD2. CDR3 length equals 15 residues. In germline, CDR1 is LNHDA, CDR2 SQIVND (reference sequence). The ends lost 3 bases at V and 10 bases at J; junction bases unmatched: 7. CDR3 DNA sequence: TGTGCCAGTAGTATGCTAGCGGGGGGGCGCAAAGAGCAGTTCTTC. This gives the protein CASSMLAGGRKEQFF.

This clonotype was seen a few times. The V and J genes are TRBV12-3 or TRBV12-4 and TRBJ1-1; D is unclear. This CDR3 contains 11 residues. V shed 3 bases and J shed 9 bases, with 8 bases lying between them. CDR3 protein: CASSFKSKAFF. The CDR3 DNA reads TGTGCCAGCAGTTTTAAATCGAAAGCTTTCTTT.

There are a few counts of this clonotype. The chain carries TRBV10-3 and TRBJ2-3; tentatively, D is TRBD2 (7 bases). This CDR3 region has 17 residues. Germline CDR1 is ENHRY and CDR2 is SYGVKD. V dropped 0 bases and J dropped 1 base, with 14 bases sitting between them. DNA for the CDR3: TGTGCCATCAGTGAGTCTCTGGCGGGGGCAGGCACAGATACGCAGTATTTT. Its translation is CAISESLAGAGTDTQYF.

This clonotype was detected a few times. V is TRBV7-2 and J is TRBJ2-2; D might be TRBD1 or TRBD2, each matching 5 bases. Trimming took off 6 bases at V and 8 bases at J, with 10 bases between the two ends. Per germline, CDR1 SGHTA and CDR2 FQGNSA. This CDR3 contains 12 residues. As DNA, the CDR3 is TGTGCCAGCAGGGGGGAGCAGGGGGAGCTGTTTTTT. It specifies CASRGEQGELFF.

This clonotype was recorded a few times. The chain links TRBV6-5 to TRBJ2-7, with 10 bases matching TRBD2. J lost 5 bases, V lost 7 bases, and 5 bases had no gene match. This CDR3 spans 13 amino acids. CDR1 is MNHEY, CDR2 SVGAGI, per germline. The CDR3 reads CASMASGRNEQYF. CDR3 DNA: TGTGCCAGCATGGCTAGCGGGAGAAACGAGCAGTACTTC.

This chain links TRBV6-5 with TRBJ1-1; 8 nucleotides align to TRBD1. Germline-derived CDR1 and CDR2 are MNHEY and SVGAGI. This CDR3 is built from 13 residues. Unmatched junction bases numbered 5, after V lost 6 bases and J lost 5 bases. The CDR3, as DNA: TGTGCCAGCAGGCGACAGGGGAGAACTGAAGCTTTCTTT. Its translation is CASRRQGRTEAFF.

V usage is TRBV3-1 and J usage is TRBJ2-5; 11 bases align to TRBD2. V lost 4 bases, J lost 3 bases, and 4 bases stayed unmatched. This CDR3 comprises 15 residues. Germline V CDR1 and CDR2: LGHDT, YNNKEL (reference sequence). CDR3 sequence: CASSLPTSGEETQYF. The DNA for the CDR3 is TGTGCCAGCAGCCTTCCGACTAGCGGGGAAGAGACCCAGTACTTC.

This clonotype is classed as medium-sized. The rearrangement links TRBV7-9 to TRBJ2-1; perhaps TRBD2 as D (5 bases). Trimming pared 4 bases from V and 2 bases from J, leaving 9 bases between. The CDR3 totals 14 residues. CDR1 is SEHNR and CDR2 is FQNEAQ in the germline V gene (reference sequence). In DNA, the CDR3 is TGTGCCAGCAGCTCCGGACTGGCCTACAATGAGCAGTTCTTC. The encoded protein is CASSSGLAYNEQFF.

This clonotype was seen a few times. This rearrangement joins TRBV7-8 to TRBJ2-6; D is undetermined. CDR1 SGHVS and CDR2 FQNEAQ come from the germline V gene. The CDR3 loop spans 13 amino acids. V was shortened by 11 bases and J by 2 bases, with 10 bases between the two germline ends. The CDR3 sequence: CAYGPTGANVLTF. CDR3 coding DNA: TGTGCCTACGGGCCAACTGGGGCCAACGTCCTGACTTTC. Full variable domain (remainder filled in from reference TRBV7-8 and TRBJ2-6): GAGVSQSPRYKVAKRGQDVALRCDPISGHVSLFWYQQALGQGPEFLTYFQNEAQLDKSGLPSDRFFAERPEGSVSTLKIQRTQQEDSAVYLCAYGPTGANVLTFGAGSRLTVL.

This clonotype was observed a few times. V usage is TRBV14 and J usage is TRBJ1-2; the match to TRBD1 covers 8 bases. V gave up 1 base and J gave up 8 bases; unmatched junction bases: 12. The CDR3 is made up of 16 amino acids. Per the germline V gene, CDR1 is SGHDN and CDR2 is FVKESK. In DNA form, the CDR3 reads TGTGCCAGCAGCCAAGCCGCGGGTGGACAGGGAATAGGCTACACCTTC. It translates to CASSQAAGGQGIGYTF.

This clonotype was seen a handful of times. The rearrangement links TRBV7-9 to TRBJ2-3; D is undetermined. Trimming took 5 bases from V and 6 from J, leaving 12 bases between them. This CDR3 comprises 13 residues. From germline, CDR1 is SEHNR and CDR2 FQNEAQ (reference sequence). CDR3 loop: CASSLLSKDTQYF. CDR3 in DNA: TGTGCCAGCAGCCTGCTGAGTAAGGATACGCAGTATTTT.

This clonotype has more than one count but fewer than ten. This sequence joins TRBV11-3 and TRBJ2-1, with D perhaps matching TRBD2 (5 bases). This CDR3 is 15 amino acids long. Trimming stripped 0 bases from V and 5 bases from J, with 11 bases between. Looked up from germline, CDR1 is SGHNT and CDR2 is YENEEA. The CDR3 DNA is TGTGCCAGCAGCTTAGATCGGGGTAGTCACAATGAGCAGTTCTTC. It codes for CASSLDRGSHNEQFF.

This clonotype turned up a few times. This chain links TRBV6-6 with TRBJ2-2; D might be TRBD2 (5 bases). CDR1 and CDR2 (germline): MNHNY, SVGAGI (reference sequence). The CDR3 covers 15 residues. V was pared by 9 bases and J by 0 bases, with 14 bases between. CDR3 sequence (DNA): TGTGCCAGTCTAAAGTCAGCGGCGAACACCGGGGAGCTGTTTTTT. It specifies CASLKSAANTGELFF.

The chain links TRBV6-2 or TRBV6-3 to TRBJ1-5, with a possible D match to TRBD1 (5 bases). The CDR3 has 19 amino acids. Per the germline V gene, CDR1 is MNHEY and CDR2 is SVGEGT. Deletions cut 4 bases from V and 4 bases from J, with 26 bases between. CDR3 residues: CASSLGTYGLGYGNQPQHF. CDR3 DNA: TGTGCCAGCAGTTTGGGGACCTATGGACTGGGGTATGGGAATCAGCCCCAGCATTTT.

This clonotype has more than one count but fewer than ten. The chain employs TRBV12-3 or TRBV12-4 and TRBJ1-2; perhaps TRBD1 as D (6 bases). Trimming stripped 3 bases from V and 0 bases from J, with 8 bases between. This CDR3 comprises 14 residues. The CDR3 is CASSLTGPNYGYTF. The CDR3 DNA sequence: TGTGCCAGCAGTTTGACAGGCCCTAACTATGGCTACACCTTC.

This clonotype was found many times. The chain joins TRBV7-2 to TRBJ1-1, with 7 bases lining up with TRBD1. With 5 bases clipped from V and 7 bases from J, the junction kept 10 bases outside the gene matches. CDR1 and CDR2 (germline): SGHTA, FQGNSA. The CDR3 sequence is 14 residues long. The CDR3 loop is CASSLNGDSVEAFF. CDR3 nucleotide sequence: TGTGCCAGCAGCCTTAACGGGGACAGCGTTGAAGCTTTCTTT.

A note on this clonotype: Sequence at one end of the junction differs from germline and may be a read error. The chain links TRBV2 to TRBJ2-6, with 9 positions matching TRBD1. The CDR3 contains 19 residues. Germline V gene data show CDR1 as SNHLY and CDR2 as FYNNEI. For the CDR3, the DNA is TGTGCCATCAGTCAGCCGGGACAGGGTTCAACGTTGGGGGCCAACGTCCTGACTTTC. Protein: CAISQPGQGSTLGANVLTF. The full variable domain, with the rest looked up from reference TRBV2 and TRBJ2-6, is EPEVTQTPSHQVTQMGQEVILRCVPISNHLYFYWYRQILGQKVEFLVSFYNNEISEKSEIFDDQFSVERPDGSNFTLKIRSTKLEDSAMYFCAISQPGQGSTLGANVLTFGAGSRLTVL.

Many counts were recorded for this clonotype. V usage is TRBV11-2 and J usage is TRBJ2-1; weak D call: TRBD2 (6 bases). Between the trimmed V and J ends, which lost 3 bases and 12 bases, there was a span of 15 bases. This CDR3 contains 13 residues. From germline, CDR1 is SGHAT and CDR2 FQNNGV. CDR3 sequence: CASSFEGGWGQFF. CDR3 nucleotides: TGTGCCAGCAGCTTCGAAGGAGGGTGGGGGCAGTTCTTC.

V and J are TRBV5-1 and TRBJ2-3; TRBD2 matches at 8 bases. The germline gives CDR1 SGHRS, CDR2 YFSETQ. The CDR3 contains 16 residues. After removal of 0 bases from V and 2 bases from J, the junction contained 5 bases not matched to a gene. The CDR3 here is CASSLGSSGVTDTQYF. In DNA form, the CDR3 reads TGCGCCAGCAGCTTGGGCAGTAGCGGGGTCACAGATACGCAGTATTTT.